This T cell receptor (beta chain) was sequenced for a study of T cells in Graves' hyperthyroidism and ophthalmopathy. Overall study: At initial diagnosis, before any treatment had begun, peripheral blood was obtained.

Study results and caveats: Onset of ophthalmopathy came a median roughly 6.4 months after the model predicted it.

TCR beta CDR3 sequences were amplified from RNA transcripts. HTBI primers were the set used in a first-round RT-PCR of the TCR CDR3. One entry per CDR3 protein, called by TCRdb with MiXCR from the multiplex PCR reads. The table includes 300,000 to 450,000 distinct CDR3 sequences, 15% detected once. Graves' hyperthyroidism without ophthalmopathy progression within 18 months was termed stable. Orbital computed tomography, thyroid ultrasound, serum thyroxine and TRAb, and clinical symptoms together informed the diagnoses. The CDR3 is 14 amino acids. V was clipped by 6 bases and J by 6 bases; unmatched bases: 7. Regarding this clonotype: Its antigen is unidentified.

This TCR came from a woman aged 30 to 39 with Graves' hyperthyroidism. Sequencing used blood. The chain couples TRBV12-3 or TRBV12-4 to TRBJ2-7; TRBD1 matches 11 bases. This chain's CDR3 is CASSLDRGRGEQYF. The CDR3 nucleotides are TGTGCCAGCAGCCTGGACAGGGGGCGGGGCGAGCAGTACTTC.